Listed below are T cell receptor beta chains from one sample, sequenced in a study of T-cell memory formation after mild COVID-19. TCRdb re-analysed the 5' RACE reads in MiXCR, keeping a single row per CDR3 protein. Here the sample spans 250,000 to 350,000 distinct CDR3 sequences, roughly an eighth being singletons. Sample: PBMCs or a T cell subset sorted from them (not recorded which). These receptor sequences come from a man younger than 35 who had mild COVID-19 (a few samples of this study predate the infection). Cell type and time point are not known. CDR3s include the opening cysteine and the closing phenylalanine or tryptophan. Expanded clones are given a class, and other clones once, few, many or no size at all.

-	TRBV7-9	TRBJ1-1	CASSRGESLNTEAFF
few	TRBV4-2	TRBJ1-5	CASSPSGQEDQPQHF
few	TRBV2	TRBJ1-2	CASSEGPRPNYGYTF
few	TRBV7-2	TRBJ1-2	CASSFDRAYGYTF
-	TRBV29-1	TRBJ2-7	CSVADAYEQYF
-	TRBV7-2	TRBJ2-1	CASSLARTGGRSYNEQFF
-	TRBV2	TRBJ2-3	CASTGRLLVSDTQYF
-	TRBV5-1	TRBJ2-1	CASSLEPGVGVGHEQFF
-	TRBV27	TRBJ1-5	CASSLGSAQPQHF
-	TRBV24-1	TRBJ2-3	CATSDSIPGQGLTDTQYF
-	TRBV27	TRBJ2-3	CASSLVIAGDTQYF
few	TRBV5-6	TRBJ2-2	CASIGYGANTGELFF
-	TRBV4-1	TRBJ2-7	CASSHGTGKGEQYF
few	TRBV5-1	TRBJ2-5	CASKAQGARQETQYF
-	TRBV2	TRBJ2-3	CASSGPSRTDTQYF
-	TRBV2	TRBJ1-5	CASSVEGGFQPQHF
-	TRBV1	TRBJ2-2	CTSTYRGSGELFF
few	TRBV29-1	TRBJ2-1	CSVEVQGRDEQFF
many	TRBV5-5	TRBJ2-3	CASSLTRDYLYDTQYF
few	TRBV9	TRBJ1-2	CASSAEDPANYGYTF
few	TRBV12-3/TRBV12-4	TRBJ2-2	CASSPWTGEGLTGELFF
few	TRBV20-1	TRBJ2-1	CSTSGPGYNEQFF
-	TRBV18	TRBJ1-2	CASSLTTGQGVYGYTF
-	TRBV6-6	TRBJ1-1	CASTYNTEAFF
many	TRBV7-6	TRBJ2-3	CASSLGASQDTQYF
-	TRBV7-2	TRBJ2-2	CASSLAGGMNTGELFF
-	TRBV9	TRBJ1-1	CASSVGERREAFF
-	TRBV6-2/TRBV6-3	TRBJ1-5	CASSPRVTQPQHF
few	TRBV11-3	TRBJ2-1	CASSPQRGSYNEQFF
few	TRBV25-1	TRBJ1-2	CASSDSTGRIYGYTF
-	TRBV6-5	TRBJ1-2	CASSYLGDGYTF
few	TRBV4-2	TRBJ2-1	CASSQGFRGNEQFF
few	TRBV7-3	TRBJ1-2	CASSLDRDHYGYTF
-	TRBV29-1	TRBJ1-1	CSVGKNTEAFF
few	TRBV18	TRBJ2-5	CASFRQSQETQYF
-	TRBV6-5	TRBJ2-2	CASSTLRTGLTGELFF
-	TRBV12-3/TRBV12-4	TRBJ1-2	CASSFSRSNYGYTF
-	TRBV5-1	TRBJ1-1	CASSLVAGARTEAFF